This T cell receptor beta chain was retrieved from a study of blood T cells in healthy people across ages. The CDR3 has 16 residues. The V and J ends lost 6 bases and 2 bases, in that order; junction bases with no gene match: 11. Germline assignment: CDR1 DFQATT and CDR2 SNEGSKA (reference sequence). Then a second PCR, running roughly 6 to 11 cycles, was carried out with a sample-barcoded 5' primer and a J-beta primer mix. TCRdb passed the 5' RACE reads through MiXCR, listing each CDR3 protein once. Among 1.5 million to 2 million distinct CDR3 sequences, about 28% were seen once, and the ten largest hold roughly 8.2%. Each donor supplied ten milliliters of peripheral blood.

This chain uses TRBV20-1 with TRBJ2-3, with TRBD2 identical over 10 bases. The clonotype comes from a woman aged 25 to 39 in good health. The sample was blood. In nucleotides, the CDR3 is TGCAGTGCCTCAGAGGCGCTAGCGGGAGTCACAGATACGCAGTATTTT. This sequence encodes CSASEALAGVTDTQYF.